The 15 T cell receptor beta chains reported below all come from one sample, sequenced in a study of Ad26.COV2.S vaccination and SARS-CoV-2 variants. Data came from immunoSEQ multiplex PCR; TCRdb stores just in-frame clones and leaves some out. The data contain about 420,000 clones, roughly 90% of them singletons. Treatment indicated: around 19 received Ad26.COV2.S at low or high dose, single or two shots; about 5 received placebo; per-sample allocation not given. It was on day 63 after the first vaccine or placebo injection that samples were taken. Sequencing used peripheral blood, obtained in a trial of Ad26.COV2.S vaccine versus placebo. The receptors here all came from a person aged 18-65 years who received the Ad26.COV2.S COVID-19 vaccine or a placebo.

V usage is TRBV5-8 and J usage is TRBJ2-5, with no clear D. The CDR3 length is 10 residues. V shed 4 bases and J shed 9 bases, with 7 bases lying between them. Germline CDR1 SGHTS, CDR2 YDEGEE. The CDR3 DNA sequence: TGTGCCAGCAGCCTCGGGTCCCAGTACTTC. Encoded protein: CASSLGSQYF.

The gene calls are TRBV7-9 and TRBJ1-1; D is uncertain. Germline CDR1 is SEHNR and CDR2 is FQNEAQ (reference sequence). This CDR3 region has 14 residues. Trimming stripped 2 bases from V and 1 base from J, with 8 bases between. As DNA, the CDR3 is TGTGCCAGCAGCTTACTACCGGAGAACACTGAAGCTTTCTTT. Amino acid sequence: CASSLLPENTEAFF.

This clone was detected only once. The gene calls are TRBV5-1 and TRBJ1-1, with unresolved D. CDR3 size: 12 residues. Looked up from germline, CDR1 is SGHRS and CDR2 is YFSETQ. Trimming left V 6 bases short and J 1 base short, with 7 bases between. The DNA of the CDR3 is TGCGCCAGCAAGCCACGGAACACTGAAGCTTTCTTT. As protein: CASKPRNTEAFF.

The rearrangement joins TRBV6-2 or TRBV6-3 to TRBJ1-1, with D possibly TRBD1 on 6 matching bases. The V and J ends lost 1 base and 0 bases respectively, with 15 bases between them. CDR1 and CDR2 (germline): MNHEY, SVGEGT. The CDR3 runs 17 residues. Here the CDR3 DNA reads TGTGCCAGCAGTTACTACAGACAGGAAAGGATGAACACTGAAGCTTTCTTT. Its translation: CASSYYRQERMNTEAFF.

The chain links TRBV28 to TRBJ2-7; tentatively, D is TRBD2 (5 bases). Germline CDR1 reads MDHEN; CDR2 reads SYDVKM. This CDR3 has 15 residues. V was cut by 3 bases and J by 6 bases, with 18 bases left in between. The CDR3 DNA sequence: TGTGCCAGCAGTTTGCCCAAAGGTGGACTCAGCGAGCAGTACTTC. Translated, it gives CASSLPKGGLSEQYF. Looking up the rest from reference TRBV28 and TRBJ2-7 gives the full variable domain: DVKVTQSSRYLVKRTGEKVFLECVQDMDHENMFWYRQDPGLGLRLIYFSYDVKMKEKGDIPEGYSVSREKKERFSLILESASTNQTSMYLCASSLPKGGLSEQYFGPGTRLTVT.

The gene calls are TRBV7-2 and TRBJ1-2; 7 bases map to TRBD1. The CDR3 sequence is 15 residues long. The germline V gene has CDR1 SGHTA and CDR2 FQGNSA. V lost 5 bases to trimming and J lost 3 bases; unmatched junction nucleotides: 9. The CDR3 protein is CASSPQDGTDYGYTF. The CDR3 DNA sequence: TGTGCCAGCAGCCCACAGGACGGGACAGACTATGGCTACACCTTC.

There are a few counts of this clone. J is TRBJ2-1 and V is TRBV27; 9 bases line up with TRBD2. Unmatched junction bases numbered 15, after V lost 3 bases and J lost 3 bases. The CDR3 runs to 19 residues. Germline V gene data show CDR1 as MNHEY and CDR2 as SMNVEV (reference sequence). The CDR3 sequence is CASSLGSQGGGVGYNEQFF. CDR3 nucleotides: TGTGCCAGCAGTTTGGGGTCACAGGGCGGGGGGGTAGGCTACAATGAGCAGTTCTTC.

V and J are TRBV2 and TRBJ1-1; D is unclear. Trimming left V 4 bases short and J 4 bases short, with 4 bases between. The CDR3 contains 11 residues. The germline CDR1 and CDR2 sequences are SNHLY and FYNNEI. The DNA of the CDR3 is TGTGCCAGCAGTGCGATCACTGAAGCTTTCTTT. Amino acid sequence: CASSAITEAFF.

As concerns this clone: Its ends do not fully match the called genes, so a read error is possible. The gene calls are TRBV7-2 and TRBJ2-7; 8 nucleotides agree with TRBD1. From germline, CDR1 is SGHTA and CDR2 FQGNSA. This CDR3 region has 15 residues. The CDR3 nucleotides are TGTGCCAGCAGGTTAGCCGCCAGGGGGCAAAACGAGCAGTACTTC. Protein sequence: CASRLAARGQNEQYF.

The chain uses TRBV28 and TRBJ2-7; D may correspond to TRBD1 or TRBD2 (5 bases each). CDR3 length: 15 amino acids. Deletions cut 7 bases from V and 2 bases from J, with 18 bases between. CDR1 MDHEN and CDR2 SYDVKM come from the germline V gene. The CDR3 spells CASTQPRDGPYEQYF. The CDR3 coding sequence is TGTGCCAGCACCCAGCCCCGGGACGGCCCCTACGAGCAGTACTTC.

V and J are TRBV7-8 and TRBJ2-7; 12 positions agree with TRBD2. Germline V gives CDR1 SGHVS, CDR2 FQNEAQ. The CDR3 has 14 residues. V lost 8 bases to trimming and J lost 4 bases; unmatched junction nucleotides: 6. Here the CDR3 reads CASHRLAGEYEQYF. The CDR3 DNA is TGTGCCAGCCACCGACTAGCGGGGGAGTACGAGCAGTACTTC.

This chain connects TRBV30 to TRBJ1-4; no firm D call. CDR1 and CDR2 from the germline V gene are GTSNPN and SVGIG (reference sequence). This CDR3 has 15 residues. V was clipped by 0 bases and J by 1 base, with 9 bases between them. CDR3 nucleotides: TGTGCCTGGAGTGTACTGGGTGGAACTAATGAAAAACTGTTTTTT. Protein sequence: CAWSVLGGTNEKLFF.

In this sample, this clone turned up once. V usage is TRBV5-4 and J usage is TRBJ2-3, with TRBD2 as a possible D gene (6 bases). The CDR3 is 15 residues long. Trimming removed 4 bases from V and 3 bases from J, with 15 bases in between. CDR1 and CDR2 (germline): SGHNT, YYREEE (reference sequence). Written as DNA, the CDR3 is TGTGCCAGCAGCGTACTCCGGGGGTTTACAGATACGCAGTATTTT. Amino acids: CASSVLRGFTDTQYF. The entire variable domain, with the rest obtained from reference TRBV5-4 and TRBJ2-3, is as follows: ETGVTQSPTHLIKTRGQQVTLRCSSQSGHNTVSWYQQALGQGPQFIFQYYREEENGRGNFPPRFSGLQFPNYSSELNVNALELDDSALYLCASSVLRGFTDTQYFGPGTRLTVL.

This chain links TRBV12-3 or TRBV12-4 with TRBJ1-2, with a possible D match to TRBD1 (5 bases). V lost 5 bases and J 7 bases, leaving 14 bases between the germline ends. The CDR3 is made up of 13 amino acids. DNA for the CDR3: TGTGCCAGCAGTCCCGGAGGGGACTTTGGCTACACCTTC. Encoded protein: CASSPGGDFGYTF.

The V call is TRBV7-2, the J call TRBJ2-5, with D perhaps matching TRBD1 (7 bases). The CDR3 runs 15 residues. V was pared by 5 bases and J by 5 bases, with 18 bases between. Germline V CDR1 and CDR2: SGHTA, FQGNSA. The CDR3 region is CASSPVGGQSETQYF. DNA of the CDR3: TGTGCCAGCAGCCCAGTGGGGGGACAGTCGGAGACCCAGTACTTC.